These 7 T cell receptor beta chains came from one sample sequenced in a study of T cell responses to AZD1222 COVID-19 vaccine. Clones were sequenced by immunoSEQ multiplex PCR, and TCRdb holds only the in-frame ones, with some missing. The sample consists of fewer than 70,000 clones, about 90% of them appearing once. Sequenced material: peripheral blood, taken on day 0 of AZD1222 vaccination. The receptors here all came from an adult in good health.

CDR3 coding DNA: TGTGCCAGCAGCTTGCGGGACAGCTACACCGGGGAGCTGTTTTTT. This encodes CASSLRDSYTGELFF. The chain couples TRBV11-3 to TRBJ2-2; D may be TRBD1 (7 bases). CDR1 is SGHNT and CDR2 is YENEEA in the germline V gene. This CDR3 has 15 amino acids. V lost 3 bases and J lost 3, with 11 bases in between.

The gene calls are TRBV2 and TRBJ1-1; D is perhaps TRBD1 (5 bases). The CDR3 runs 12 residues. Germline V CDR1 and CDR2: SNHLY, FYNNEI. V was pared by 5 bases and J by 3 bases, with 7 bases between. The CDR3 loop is CASSRGDTEAFF. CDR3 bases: TGTGCCAGCAGTCGGGGGGACACTGAAGCTTTCTTT. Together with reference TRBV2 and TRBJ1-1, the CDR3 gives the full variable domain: EPEVTQTPSHQVTQMGQEVILRCVPISNHLYFYWYRQILGQKVEFLVSFYNNEISEKSEIFDDQFSVERPDGSNFTLKIRSTKLEDSAMYFCASSRGDTEAFFGQGTRLTVV.

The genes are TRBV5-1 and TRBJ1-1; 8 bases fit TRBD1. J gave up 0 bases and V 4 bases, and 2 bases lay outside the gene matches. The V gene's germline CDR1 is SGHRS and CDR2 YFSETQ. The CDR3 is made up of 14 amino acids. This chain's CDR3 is CASSIQGVNTEAFF. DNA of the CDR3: TGCGCCAGCAGCATACAGGGGGTGAACACTGAAGCTTTCTTT.

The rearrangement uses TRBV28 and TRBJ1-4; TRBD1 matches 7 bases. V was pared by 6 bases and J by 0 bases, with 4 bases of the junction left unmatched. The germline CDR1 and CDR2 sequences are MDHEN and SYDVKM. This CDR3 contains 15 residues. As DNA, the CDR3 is TGTGCCAGCAGCCAAGGGGGCGCAACTAATGAAAAACTGTTTTTT. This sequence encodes CASSQGGATNEKLFF. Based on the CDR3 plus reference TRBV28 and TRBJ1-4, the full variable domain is DVKVTQSSRYLVKRTGEKVFLECVQDMDHENMFWYRQDPGLGLRLIYFSYDVKMKEKGDIPEGYSVSREKKERFSLILESASTNQTSMYLCASSQGGATNEKLFFGSGTQLSVL.

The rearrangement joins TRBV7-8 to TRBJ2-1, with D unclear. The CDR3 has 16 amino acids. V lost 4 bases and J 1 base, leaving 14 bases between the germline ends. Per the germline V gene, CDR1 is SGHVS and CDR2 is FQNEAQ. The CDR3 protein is CASSSLSQESYNEQFF. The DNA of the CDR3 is TGTGCCAGCAGCTCCTTATCCCAGGAGTCCTACAATGAGCAGTTCTTC. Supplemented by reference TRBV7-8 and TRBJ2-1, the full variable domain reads GAGVSQSPRYKVAKRGQDVALRCDPISGHVSLFWYQQALGQGPEFLTYFQNEAQLDKSGLPSDRFFAERPEGSVSTLKIQRTQQEDSAVYLCASSSLSQESYNEQFFGPGTRLTVL.

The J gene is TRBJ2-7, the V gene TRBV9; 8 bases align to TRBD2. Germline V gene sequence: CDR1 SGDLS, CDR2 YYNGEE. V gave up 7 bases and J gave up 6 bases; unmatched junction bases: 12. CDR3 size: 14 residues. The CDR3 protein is CASGPGGARGEQYF. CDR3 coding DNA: TGTGCCAGCGGCCCGGGGGGGGCGCGAGGCGAGCAGTACTTC.

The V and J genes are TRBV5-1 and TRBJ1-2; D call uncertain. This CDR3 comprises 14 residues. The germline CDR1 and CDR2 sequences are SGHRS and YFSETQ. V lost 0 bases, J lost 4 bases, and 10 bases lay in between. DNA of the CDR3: TGCGCCAGCAGCTTGGACGGCAGCCCCTATGGCTACACCTTC. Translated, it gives CASSLDGSPYGYTF. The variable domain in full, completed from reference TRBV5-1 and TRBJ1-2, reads KAGVTQTPRYLIKTRGQQVTLSCSPISGHRSVSWYQQTPGQGLQFLFEYFSETQRNKGNFPGRFSGRQFSNSRSEMNVSTLELGDSALYLCASSLDGSPYGYTFGSGTRLTVV.